Listed below are T cell receptor beta chains from one sample, sequenced in a study of T-cell memory formation after mild COVID-19. TCRdb reprocessed the 5' RACE reads with MiXCR, giving one entry per CDR3 protein. The repertoire holds more than 350,000 distinct CDR3 sequences, with about 15% as singletons. The source material was PBMCs or a T cell subset sorted from them (not recorded which). The receptors were sampled from a man aged 18-30 years who had mild COVID-19 (a few samples of this study predate the infection). Cell type and time point are not known. CDR3s leave out the opening cysteine and the closing phenylalanine or tryptophan.

v_call | cdr3_length | cdr3_aa
TRBV4-1 | 12 | ASSQDGGWDEQF
TRBV12-3/TRBV12-4 | 12 | ASSLRPLGTEAF
TRBV20-1 | 13 | SASGAGMYNQPQH
TRBV28 | 13 | ASSRRGLRSTEAF
TRBV6-2/TRBV6-3 | 14 | ASSPLLAARTDTQY
TRBV5-6 | 11 | ASSPLASMEQF
TRBV10-3 | 15 | AISESNFPTGEHGYT
TRBV6-5 | 13 | ASRYRGLHNSPLH
TRBV2 | 11 | ASSSRQEYGYT
TRBV20-1 | 12 | SPRAGGPNTEAF
TRBV5-1 | 12 | ASTDGIAKNIQY
TRBV9 | 15 | ASSATGTTSSYNEQF
TRBV18 | 14 | ASSPVYSGQVGTQY
TRBV4-3 | 12 | ASSQEMGRNIQY
TRBV6-1 | 11 | ASSERDSIEQY
TRBV4-2 | 13 | ASSTWPGAQDTQY
TRBV5-1 | 13 | ASSEEGTANYGYT
TRBV20-1 | 13 | SARGGGQGLGGYT
TRBV7-9 | 12 | ASSLVARNNEQF
TRBV7-6 | 11 | ASSLVHTDTQY
TRBV6-5 | 13 | ASSYDRGGAVGYT
TRBV30 | 11 | AWSKVRTDTQY
TRBV28 | 13 | ASSQPGLWNTEAF
TRBV29-1 | 9 | SVDRSDTQY